The 2 T cell receptor beta chains listed next were all sequenced from one sample in a study of blood T cell repertoires in COVID-19. Some clones are missing from TCRdb's copy, which holds only in-frame ones; the method was immunoSEQ multiplex PCR. The table lists about 340,000 clones, around 85% of them singletons. Sequencing used PBMCs or T cells enriched from blood (not recorded which). These receptors all stem from a woman aged 40-49 years with acute COVID-19.

V gene TRBV18 combines with J gene TRBJ1-1; tentative D call: TRBD1 (6 bases). With 1 base removed from V and 6 bases from J, the gap between germline ends came to 9 bases. This CDR3 region has 13 residues. Germline CDR1 and CDR2: KGHSH and LQKENI. CDR3 residues: CASSPRRGPEAFF. CDR3 sequence (DNA): TGTGCCAGCTCACCACGCAGGGGCCCTGAAGCTTTCTTT.

The chain carries TRBV6-6 and TRBJ2-3, with 10 bases aligning to TRBD2. V shed 0 bases, J shed 2 bases, and the junction held 2 bases outside the gene matches. Germline V gene lookup returns CDR1 MNHNY and CDR2 SVGAGI (reference sequence). The CDR3 has 16 residues. The CDR3 here is CASSYSGLAVTDTQYF. The CDR3 DNA reads TGTGCCAGCAGTTACTCTGGACTAGCGGTCACAGATACGCAGTATTTT.